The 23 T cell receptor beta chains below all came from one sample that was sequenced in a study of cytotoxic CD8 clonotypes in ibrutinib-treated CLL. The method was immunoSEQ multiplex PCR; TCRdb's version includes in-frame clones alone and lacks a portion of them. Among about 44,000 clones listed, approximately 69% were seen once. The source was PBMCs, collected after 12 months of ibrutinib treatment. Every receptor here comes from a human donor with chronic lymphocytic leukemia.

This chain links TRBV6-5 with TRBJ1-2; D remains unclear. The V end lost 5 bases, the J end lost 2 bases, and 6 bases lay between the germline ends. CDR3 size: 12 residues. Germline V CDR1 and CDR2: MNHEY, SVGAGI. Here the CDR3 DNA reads TGTGCCAGCAGTCGACGGAACTATGGCTACACCTTC. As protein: CASSRRNYGYTF.

The CDR3 region is CAGGEAIMFF. In DNA, the CDR3 is TGTGCCGGTGGGGAGGCGATTATGTTTTTT. V gene TRBV6-4 combines with J gene TRBJ1-4; D gene uncertain. Germline V gives CDR1 MRHNA, CDR2 SNTAGT. Trimming stripped 11 bases from V and 15 bases from J, with 16 bases between. This CDR3 contains 10 residues.

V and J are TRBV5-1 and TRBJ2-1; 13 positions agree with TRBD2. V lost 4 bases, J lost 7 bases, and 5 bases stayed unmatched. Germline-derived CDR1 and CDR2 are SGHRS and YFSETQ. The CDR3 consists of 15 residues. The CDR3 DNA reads TGCGCCAGCAGCCGCACTAGCGGGGGGGGAAATGAGCAGTTCTTC. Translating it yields CASSRTSGGGNEQFF.

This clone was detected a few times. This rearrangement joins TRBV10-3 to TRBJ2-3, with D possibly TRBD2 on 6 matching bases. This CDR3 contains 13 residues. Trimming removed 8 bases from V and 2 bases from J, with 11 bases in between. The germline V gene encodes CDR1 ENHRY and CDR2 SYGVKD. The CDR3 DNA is TGTGCCATCCTGCAGCGGGTCACAGATACGCAGTATTTT. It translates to CAILQRVTDTQYF.

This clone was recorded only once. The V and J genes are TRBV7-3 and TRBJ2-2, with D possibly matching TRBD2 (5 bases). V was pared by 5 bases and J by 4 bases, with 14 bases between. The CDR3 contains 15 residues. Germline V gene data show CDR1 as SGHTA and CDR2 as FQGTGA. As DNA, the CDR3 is TGTGCCAGCAGCCCCAGGACTCCAGTCACCGGGGAGCTGTTTTTT. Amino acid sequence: CASSPRTPVTGELFF.

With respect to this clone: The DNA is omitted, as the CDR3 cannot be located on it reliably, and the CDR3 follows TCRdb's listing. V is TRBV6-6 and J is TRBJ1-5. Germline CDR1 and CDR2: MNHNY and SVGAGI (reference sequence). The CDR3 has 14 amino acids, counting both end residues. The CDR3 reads CASSSSGGGQPQHF.

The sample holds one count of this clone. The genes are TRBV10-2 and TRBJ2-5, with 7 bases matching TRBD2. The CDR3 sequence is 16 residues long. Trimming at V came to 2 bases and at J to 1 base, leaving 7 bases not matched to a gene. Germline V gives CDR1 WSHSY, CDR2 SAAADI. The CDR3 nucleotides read TGCGCCAGCAGTGAGAACTCGGGGAGGGCCCAAGAGACCCAGTACTTC. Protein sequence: CASSENSGRAQETQYF.

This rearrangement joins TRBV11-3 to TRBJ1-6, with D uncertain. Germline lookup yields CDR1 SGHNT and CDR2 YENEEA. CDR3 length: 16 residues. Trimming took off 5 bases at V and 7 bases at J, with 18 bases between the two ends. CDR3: CASSDFFPGWNSPLHF. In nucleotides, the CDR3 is TGTGCCAGCAGCGACTTCTTTCCGGGGTGGAATTCACCCCTCCACTTT. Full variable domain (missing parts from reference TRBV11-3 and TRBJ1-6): EAGVVQSPRYKIIEKKQPVAFWCNPISGHNTLYWYLQNLGQGPELLIRYENEEAVDDSQLPKDRFSAERLKGVDSTLKIQPAELGDSAVYLCASSDFFPGWNSPLHFGNGTRLTVT.

CDR3 nucleotides: TGTGCCAGCAGGGAAGCGGGGGCAACAGATACGCAGTATTTT. Its protein is CASREAGATDTQYF. The chain combines TRBV28 with TRBJ2-3; 8 positions match TRBD2. Germline V gene lookup returns CDR1 MDHEN and CDR2 SYDVKM. V trimming: 6 bases; J trimming: 3 bases; junction bases outside the gene matches: 5. The CDR3 loop spans 14 amino acids.

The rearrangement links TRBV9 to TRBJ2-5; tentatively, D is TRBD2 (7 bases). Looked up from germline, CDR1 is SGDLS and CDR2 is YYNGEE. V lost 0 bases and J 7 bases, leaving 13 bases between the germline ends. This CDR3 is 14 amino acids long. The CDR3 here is CASSVAGGWGTQYF. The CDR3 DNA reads TGTGCCAGCAGCGTAGCGGGGGGCTGGGGGACCCAGTACTTC.

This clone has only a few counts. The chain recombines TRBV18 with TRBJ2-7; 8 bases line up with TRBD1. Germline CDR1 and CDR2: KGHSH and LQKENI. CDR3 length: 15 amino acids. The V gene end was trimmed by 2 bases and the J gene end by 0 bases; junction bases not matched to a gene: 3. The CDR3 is CASSPTGTGSYEQYF. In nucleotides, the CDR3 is TGTGCCAGCTCACCAACAGGGACAGGCTCCTACGAGCAGTACTTC.

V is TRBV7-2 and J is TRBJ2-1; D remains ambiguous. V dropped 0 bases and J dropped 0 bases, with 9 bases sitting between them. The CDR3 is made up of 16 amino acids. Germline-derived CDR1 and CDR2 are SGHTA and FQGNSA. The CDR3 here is CASSLAFSSSYNEQFF. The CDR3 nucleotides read TGTGCCAGCAGCTTAGCTTTCTCAAGCTCCTACAATGAGCAGTTCTTC.

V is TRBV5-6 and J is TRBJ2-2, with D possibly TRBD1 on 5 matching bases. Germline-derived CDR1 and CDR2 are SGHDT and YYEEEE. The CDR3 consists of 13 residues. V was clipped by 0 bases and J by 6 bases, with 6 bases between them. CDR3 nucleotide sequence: TGTGCCAGCAGCTTGGAACAGGCCGGGGAGCTGTTTTTT. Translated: CASSLEQAGELFF. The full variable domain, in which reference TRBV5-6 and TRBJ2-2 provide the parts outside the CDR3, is DAGVTQSPTHLIKTRGQQVTLRCSPKSGHDTVSWYQQALGQGPQFIFQYYEEEERQRGNFPDRFSGHQFPNYSSELNVNALLLGDSALYLCASSLEQAGELFFGEGSRLTVL.

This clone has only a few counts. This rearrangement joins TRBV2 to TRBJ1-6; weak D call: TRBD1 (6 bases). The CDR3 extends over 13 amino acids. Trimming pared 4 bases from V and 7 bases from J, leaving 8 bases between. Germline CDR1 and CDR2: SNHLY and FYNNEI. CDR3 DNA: TGTGCCAGCAGTGCCGACAGGAATTCACCCCTCCACTTT. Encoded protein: CASSADRNSPLHF.

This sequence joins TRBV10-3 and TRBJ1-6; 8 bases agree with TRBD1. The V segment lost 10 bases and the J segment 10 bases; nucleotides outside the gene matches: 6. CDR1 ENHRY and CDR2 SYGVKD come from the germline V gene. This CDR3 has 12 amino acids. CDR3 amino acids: CASGQGGSPLHF. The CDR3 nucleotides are TGTGCCAGCGGACAGGGAGGGTCACCCCTCCACTTT.

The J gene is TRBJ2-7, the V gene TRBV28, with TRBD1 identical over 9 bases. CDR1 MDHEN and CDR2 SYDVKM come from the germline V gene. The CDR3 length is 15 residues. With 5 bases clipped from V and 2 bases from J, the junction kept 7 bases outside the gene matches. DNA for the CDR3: TGTGCCAGCAGTGTAGGGGACAGGGTAACCTACGAGCAGTACTTC. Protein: CASSVGDRVTYEQYF.

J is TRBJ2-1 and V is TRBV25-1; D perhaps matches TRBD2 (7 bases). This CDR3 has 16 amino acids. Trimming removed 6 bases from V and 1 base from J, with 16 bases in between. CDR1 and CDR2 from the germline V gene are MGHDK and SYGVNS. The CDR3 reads CASSRKEGGSYNEQFF. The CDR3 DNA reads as TGTGCCAGCAGCCGAAAGGAGGGGGGGTCCTACAATGAGCAGTTCTTC.

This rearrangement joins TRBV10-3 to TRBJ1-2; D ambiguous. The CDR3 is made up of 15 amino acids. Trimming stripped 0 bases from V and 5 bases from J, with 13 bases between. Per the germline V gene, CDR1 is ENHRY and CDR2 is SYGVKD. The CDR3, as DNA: TGTGCCATCAGTGAGTCCGCCAGAAAGGCATATGGCTACACCTTC. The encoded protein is CAISESARKAYGYTF.

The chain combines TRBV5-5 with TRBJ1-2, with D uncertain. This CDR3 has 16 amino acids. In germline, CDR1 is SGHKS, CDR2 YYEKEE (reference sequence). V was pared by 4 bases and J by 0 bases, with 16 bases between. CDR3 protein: CASSIRSPGANYGYTF. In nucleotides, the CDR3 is TGTGCCAGCAGCATCCGGAGCCCCGGTGCTAACTATGGCTACACCTTC.

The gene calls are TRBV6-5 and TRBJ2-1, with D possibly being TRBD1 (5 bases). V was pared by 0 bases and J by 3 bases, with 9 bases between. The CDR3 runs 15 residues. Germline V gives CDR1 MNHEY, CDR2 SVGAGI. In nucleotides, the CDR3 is TGTGCCAGCAGTTACTCGCGTCAGGGCTACAATGAGCAGTTCTTC. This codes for CASSYSRQGYNEQFF.

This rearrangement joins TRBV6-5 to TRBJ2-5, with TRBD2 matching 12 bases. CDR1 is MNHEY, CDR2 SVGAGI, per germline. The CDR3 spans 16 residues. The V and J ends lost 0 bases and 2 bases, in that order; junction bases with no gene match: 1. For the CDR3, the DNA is TGTGCCAGCAGTTACTCCACTAGCGGGGGGCAAGAGACCCAGTACTTC. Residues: CASSYSTSGGQETQYF.

The DNA of the CDR3 is TGTGCCAGCAGTGAAAGCGGGGGGGCCTTGAAGACCCAGTACTTC. Its protein is CASSESGGALKTQYF. The chain uses TRBV2 and TRBJ2-5; 10 positions agree with TRBD2. CDR1 is SNHLY, CDR2 FYNNEI, per germline. This CDR3 contains 15 residues. V was pared by 2 bases and J by 6 bases, with 6 bases of the junction left unmatched.

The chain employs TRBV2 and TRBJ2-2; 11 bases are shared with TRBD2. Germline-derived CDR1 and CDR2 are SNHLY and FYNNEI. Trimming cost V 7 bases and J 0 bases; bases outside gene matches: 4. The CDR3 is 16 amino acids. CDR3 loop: CASTLAGGTNTGELFF. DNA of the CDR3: TGTGCCAGCACGCTAGCGGGGGGCACGAACACCGGGGAGCTGTTTTTT.